Each of the 2 T cell receptor beta chains below was sequenced from the same sample in a study of blood T cell repertoires in COVID-19 (dated by TCRdb to 2018 to 2021). Libraries were prepared through the immunoSEQ multiplex PCR assay. TCRdb stores this immuneACCESS table with in-frame sequences only. Part of the clones is absent; in the studies checked, under half of the shortfall reflects unresolved V genes, and no reason is known for the rest. This sample gives 250,000 to 300,000 clones in total; 81% of them show up just once. The ten largest clones add up to 2.5% to 3% of the sample. The sequencing input was peripheral blood. All receptors derive from a woman aged 55-69 years with active or convalescent COVID-19.

V and J are TRBV4-1 and TRBJ2-1; 8 bases are shared with TRBD2. After removal of 3 bases from V and 6 bases from J, the junction contained 13 bases not matched to a gene. The germline V gene encodes CDR1 MGHRA and CDR2 YSYEKL. This CDR3 region has 17 residues. The CDR3 DNA follows: TGCGCCAGCAGCCAGGGGCTTTCGGGGGGGCCTCGCAATGAGCAGTTCTTC. It specifies CASSQGLSGGPRNEQFF.

The DNA of the CDR3 is TGCGCCAGCAGCCAAGACATCCCCAGGGCTATGGGGACCCAGTACTTC. Translation: CASSQDIPRAMGTQYF. The V call is TRBV4-3, the J call TRBJ2-5; TRBD1 is a possible D gene (5 bases). The CDR3 loop spans 16 amino acids. In germline, CDR1 is LGHNA, CDR2 YSLEER. V lost 0 bases to trimming and J lost 7 bases, with 18 bases between them.